The T cell receptor (beta chain) under discussion was sequenced for a study of identical twins. Germline CDR1 MGHRA, CDR2 YSYEKL. CDR3 size: 12 residues. V shed 0 bases and J shed 12 bases, with 11 bases lying between them. Every one of the donors was a healthy Caucasian. A universal primer site arose from template switching, and cDNA bore unique molecular identifiers. TCRdb called the 5' RACE reads again in MiXCR, with one record for every CDR3 protein. The repertoire consists of 750,000 to 950,000 distinct CDR3 sequences, with 9% to 15% occurring once and the leading ten covering around 1.5%. This clonotype was seen a few times. Its target is not known. Study conclusions and caveats: The presence of invariant MAIT and iNKT cells could partly confound analyses of zero-insertion sequences. Cord blood beta clonotypes present at high abundance carried fewer insertions; no such pattern appeared in memory repertoires.

These same data were also listed under a study on yellow fever vaccine responses in identical twins.

The V call is TRBV4-1, the J call TRBJ1-1; D not certain. The sample was PBMCs. The sequence came from a woman between 18 and 30 years old in good health. The CDR3 region has the DNA TGCGCCAGCAGCCAAGATGGGCTGGCATCTTTCTTT. The encoded protein is CASSQDGLASFF.